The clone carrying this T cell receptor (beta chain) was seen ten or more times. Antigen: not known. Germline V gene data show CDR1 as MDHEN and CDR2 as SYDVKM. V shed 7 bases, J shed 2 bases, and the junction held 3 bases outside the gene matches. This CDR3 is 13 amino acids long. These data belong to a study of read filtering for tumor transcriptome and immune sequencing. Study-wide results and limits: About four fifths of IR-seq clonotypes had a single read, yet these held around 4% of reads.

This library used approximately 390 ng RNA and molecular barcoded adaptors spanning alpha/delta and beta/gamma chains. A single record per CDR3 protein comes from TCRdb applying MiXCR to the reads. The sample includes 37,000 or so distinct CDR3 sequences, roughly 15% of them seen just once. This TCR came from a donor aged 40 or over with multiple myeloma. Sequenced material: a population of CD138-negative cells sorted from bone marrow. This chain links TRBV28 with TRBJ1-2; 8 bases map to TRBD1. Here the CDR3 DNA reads TGTGCCAGCACGGACAGGGTGAACTATGGCTACACCTTC. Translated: CASTDRVNYGYTF.